Each of the 14 T cell receptor beta chains below was sequenced from the same sample in a study of siplizumab effects on memory and regulatory T cells. Profiling relied on immunoSEQ multiplex PCR, and the TCRdb table lists in-frame clones only, not all of them. The repertoire holds 90,000 to 110,000 clones, with 92% as singletons. The sample taken for sequencing was Tregs sorted from blood. These receptor sequences come from a human donor in good health.

The chain carries TRBV18 and TRBJ2-1, with unresolved D. Trimming removed 6 bases at V and 3 bases at J, with 18 bases between. This CDR3 spans 16 amino acids. CDR1 and CDR2 from the germline V gene are KGHSH and LQKENI. CDR3 bases: TGTGCCAGCTCCCCTACTTTCGGCATAGGCTACAATGAGCAGTTCTTC. Translated: CASSPTFGIGYNEQFF.

This clone was observed a single time. The CDR3 spells CASSVGTSLNTGELFF. The CDR3 DNA reads TGTGCCAGCAGCGTAGGCACAAGCCTGAACACCGGGGAGCTGTTTTTT. The chain uses TRBV9 and TRBJ2-2; no clear D. The V end lost 0 bases, the J end lost 1 base, and 10 bases lay between the germline ends. The CDR3 is 16 residues long. Germline V lookup: CDR1 SGDLS, CDR2 YYNGEE. Full variable domain (remainder filled in from reference TRBV9 and TRBJ2-2): DSGVTQTPKHLITATGQRVTLRCSPRSGDLSVYWYQQSLDQGLQFLIQYYNGEERAKGNILERFSAQQFPDLHSELNLSSLELGDSALYFCASSVGTSLNTGELFFGEGSRLTVL.

This clone was recorded a few times. V gene TRBV2 combines with J gene TRBJ1-5; TRBD1 aligns across 8 bases. Germline values: CDR1 SNHLY, CDR2 FYNNEI. The CDR3 contains 14 residues. The V gene end was trimmed by 8 bases and the J gene end by 5 bases; junction bases not matched to a gene: 8. The DNA for the CDR3 is TGTGCCAGCTCAGGGGGCCCTCGGGATCAGCCCCAGCATTTT. Amino acids: CASSGGPRDQPQHF.

Only a few counts were recorded for this clone. The V gene is TRBV6-5, the J gene TRBJ1-1, with D perhaps TRBD1 (6 bases). With 6 bases removed from V and 5 bases from J, the gap between germline ends came to 16 bases. This CDR3 has 14 amino acids. Germline V gene sequence: CDR1 MNHEY, CDR2 SVGAGI. The CDR3 loop reads CASRSSGAGTEAFF. The DNA for the CDR3 is TGTGCCAGCAGATCCTCAGGGGCTGGGACTGAAGCTTTCTTT.

The chain employs TRBV11-2 and TRBJ2-3; the D is unclear. V was shortened by 0 bases and J by 10 bases, with 11 bases between the two germline ends. The germline CDR1 and CDR2 sequences are SGHAT and FQNNGV. CDR3 length equals 13 residues. This CDR3 reads CASSLEKVTPQYF. CDR3 DNA: TGTGCCAGCAGCTTAGAGAAGGTAACCCCGCAGTATTTT.

The chain employs TRBV2 and TRBJ2-7; TRBD1 aligns across 9 bases. V shed 6 bases, J shed 5 bases, and the junction held 5 bases outside the gene matches. The CDR3 covers 13 residues. Looked up from germline, CDR1 is SNHLY and CDR2 is FYNNEI. CDR3 sequence reads: CASRMDRGHEQYF. In nucleotides, the CDR3 is TGTGCCAGCAGAATGGACAGGGGTCACGAGCAGTACTTC.

The CDR3 spells CASKGQGAMVEAFF. The CDR3 DNA is TGTGCCAGCAAAGGACAGGGGGCAATGGTGGAAGCTTTCTTT. The V and J genes are TRBV6-1 and TRBJ1-1, with TRBD1 matching over 11 bases. Germline trimming cut 7 bases from V and 8 bases from J; bases unmatched to any gene: 9. Germline V gene data show CDR1 as MNHNS and CDR2 as SASEGT. The CDR3 consists of 14 residues.

The chain recombines TRBV19 with TRBJ1-5, with D perhaps TRBD1 (6 bases). The germline V gene has CDR1 LNHDA and CDR2 SQIVND (reference sequence). This CDR3 has 15 residues. Deletions cut 3 bases from V and 5 bases from J, with 14 bases between. The CDR3 DNA follows: TGTGCCAGTAGTATCCTCGGGACATTATATCAGCCCCAGCATTTT. Protein sequence: CASSILGTLYQPQHF.

The gene calls are TRBV5-6 and TRBJ2-3, with 10 nucleotides matching TRBD2. CDR3 size: 14 residues. Germline V CDR1 and CDR2: SGHDT, YYEEEE. V lost 4 bases and J lost 7; bases outside the gene matches: 6. CDR3 residues: CASSMRTSGNTQYF. The DNA of the CDR3 is TGTGCCAGCAGCATGAGGACTAGCGGAAATACGCAGTATTTT.

This clone was picked up one time. The V gene is TRBV5-4, the J gene TRBJ2-5; 10 bases line up with TRBD1. This CDR3 is 15 amino acids long. CDR1 is SGHNT and CDR2 is YYREEE in the germline V gene (reference sequence). The ends lost 3 bases at V and 5 bases at J; junction bases unmatched: 7. CDR3 DNA: TGTGCCAGCAGCTGGGTGGGACAGGGGAGGGAGACCCAGTACTTC. This codes for CASSWVGQGRETQYF.

V and J are TRBV6-5 and TRBJ1-4; perhaps TRBD1 as D (5 bases). Germline CDR1 reads MNHEY; CDR2 reads SVGAGI. This CDR3 has 13 amino acids. Trimming left V 5 bases short and J 4 bases short, with 8 bases between. CDR3 in DNA: TGTGCCAGCAGTGGGACCTTTAATGAAAAACTGTTTTTT. Translated, it gives CASSGTFNEKLFF.

V usage is TRBV10-3 and J usage is TRBJ1-2; 9 bases are shared with TRBD1. V was pared by 10 bases and J by 5 bases, with 2 bases of the junction left unmatched. The CDR3 is 11 amino acids. CDR1 and CDR2 from the germline V gene are ENHRY and SYGVKD. This CDR3 reads CATGQGYGYTF. CDR3 bases: TGTGCCACTGGACAGGGGTATGGCTACACCTTC.

The CDR3 nucleotides are TGTGCCAGCAGCCCCTTCACAGATACGCAGTATTTT. This gives the protein CASSPFTDTQYF. The chain combines TRBV7-9 with TRBJ2-3; no clear D. CDR3 length: 12 residues. Germline V gene lookup returns CDR1 SEHNR and CDR2 FQNEAQ (reference sequence). V was shortened by 5 bases and J by 2 bases, with 5 bases between the two germline ends.

The rearrangement uses TRBV5-5 and TRBJ2-1; D not certain. The germline gives CDR1 SGHKS, CDR2 YYEKEE (reference sequence). With 0 bases removed from V and 7 bases from J, the gap between germline ends came to 17 bases. This CDR3 contains 16 residues. CDR3 loop: CASSLEGVVWLNEQFF. CDR3 DNA sequence: TGTGCCAGCAGCTTGGAAGGTGTAGTCTGGCTGAATGAGCAGTTCTTC.